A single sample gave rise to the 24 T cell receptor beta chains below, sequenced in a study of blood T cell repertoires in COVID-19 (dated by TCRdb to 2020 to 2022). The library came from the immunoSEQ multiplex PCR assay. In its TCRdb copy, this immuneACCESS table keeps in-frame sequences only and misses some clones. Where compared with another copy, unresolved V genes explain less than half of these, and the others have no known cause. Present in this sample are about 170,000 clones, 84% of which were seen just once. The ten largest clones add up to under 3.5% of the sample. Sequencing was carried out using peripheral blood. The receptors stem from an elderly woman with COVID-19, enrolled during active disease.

The CDR3 DNA follows: TGCGCCAGCAGCCAAGACCCGGGAAATAGCAATCAGCCCCAGCATTTT. Protein sequence: CASSQDPGNSNQPQHF. The J gene is TRBJ1-5, the V gene TRBV4-1; D call uncertain. V was pared by 0 bases and J by 0 bases, with 9 bases between. CDR1 is MGHRA, CDR2 YSYEKL, per germline. The CDR3 is 16 amino acids.

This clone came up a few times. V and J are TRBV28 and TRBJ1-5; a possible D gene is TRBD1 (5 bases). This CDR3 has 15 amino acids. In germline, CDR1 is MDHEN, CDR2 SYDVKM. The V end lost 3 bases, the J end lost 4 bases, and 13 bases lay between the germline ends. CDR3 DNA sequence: TGTGCCAGCAGTTTTTGGCAGGGATATAATCAGCCCCAGCATTTT. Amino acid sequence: CASSFWQGYNQPQHF.

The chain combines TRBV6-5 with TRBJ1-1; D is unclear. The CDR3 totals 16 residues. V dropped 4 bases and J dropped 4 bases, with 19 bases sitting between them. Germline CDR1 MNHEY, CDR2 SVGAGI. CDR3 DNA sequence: TGTGCCAGCAGTTCCGGACTGATCGCCTGGGGCACTGAAGCTTTCTTT. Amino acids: CASSSGLIAWGTEAFF.

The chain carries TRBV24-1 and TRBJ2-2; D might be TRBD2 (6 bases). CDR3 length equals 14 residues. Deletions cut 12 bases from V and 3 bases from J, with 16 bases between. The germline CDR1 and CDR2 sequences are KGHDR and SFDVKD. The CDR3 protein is CAPAPGDDTGELFF. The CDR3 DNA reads TGTGCCCCTGCCCCGGGGGATGACACCGGGGAGCTGTTTTTT.

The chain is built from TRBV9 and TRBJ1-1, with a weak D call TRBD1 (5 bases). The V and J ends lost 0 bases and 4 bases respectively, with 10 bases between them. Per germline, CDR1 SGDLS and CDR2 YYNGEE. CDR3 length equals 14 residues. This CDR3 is CASSVGRVGTEAFF. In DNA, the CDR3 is TGTGCCAGCAGCGTAGGCAGGGTGGGCACTGAAGCTTTCTTT.

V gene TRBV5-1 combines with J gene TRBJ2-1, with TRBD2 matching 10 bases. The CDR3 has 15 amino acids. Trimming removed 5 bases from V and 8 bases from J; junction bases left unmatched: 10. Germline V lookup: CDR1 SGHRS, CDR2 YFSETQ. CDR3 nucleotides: TGCGCCAGCAGTTGGGCTAGCGGGAGTGAATATGAGCAGTTCTTC. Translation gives CASSWASGSEYEQFF.

CDR3 nucleotides: TGTGCCAGCAGCTTAGACCGCGCGGAAAGGGGGCAGTTCTTC. Translated: CASSLDRAERGQFF. V and J are TRBV11-2 and TRBJ2-1, with D maybe TRBD1 (5 bases). The CDR3 is 14 residues long. Per the germline V gene, CDR1 is SGHAT and CDR2 is FQNNGV. The V and J ends lost 0 bases and 12 bases respectively, with 15 bases between them.

DNA for the CDR3: TGTGCCAGCTCAGCAGAGGGAGAGACCCAGTACTTC. This encodes CASSAEGETQYF. The rearrangement joins TRBV18 to TRBJ2-5, with a weak D call TRBD2 (5 bases). The V and J ends lost 5 bases and 4 bases respectively, with 8 bases between them. Germline V gene lookup returns CDR1 KGHSH and CDR2 LQKENI. The CDR3 is 12 residues long.

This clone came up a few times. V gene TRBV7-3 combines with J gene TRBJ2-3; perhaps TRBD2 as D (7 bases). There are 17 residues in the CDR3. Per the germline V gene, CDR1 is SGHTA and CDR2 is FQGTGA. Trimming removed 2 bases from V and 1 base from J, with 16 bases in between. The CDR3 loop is CASSLPMRGRGTDTQYF. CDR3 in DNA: TGTGCCAGCAGCTTACCTATGCGGGGGCGGGGCACAGATACGCAGTATTTT.

CDR3 residues: CASTGVTNEKLFF. CDR3 in DNA: TGTGCCAGTACAGGGGTAACTAATGAAAAACTGTTTTTT. The genes are TRBV2 and TRBJ1-4, with TRBD1 identical over 7 bases. J gave up 1 base and V 9 bases, and 2 bases lay outside the gene matches. Germline V CDR1 and CDR2: SNHLY, FYNNEI. The CDR3 covers 13 residues.

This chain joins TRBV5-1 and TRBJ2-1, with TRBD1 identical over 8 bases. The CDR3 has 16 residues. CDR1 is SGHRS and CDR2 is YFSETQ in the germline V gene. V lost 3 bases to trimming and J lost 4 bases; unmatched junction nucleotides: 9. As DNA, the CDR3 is TGCGCCAGCAGCTGGCAGGGACAGGCTGTATACAATGAGCAGTTCTTC. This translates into CASSWQGQAVYNEQFF.

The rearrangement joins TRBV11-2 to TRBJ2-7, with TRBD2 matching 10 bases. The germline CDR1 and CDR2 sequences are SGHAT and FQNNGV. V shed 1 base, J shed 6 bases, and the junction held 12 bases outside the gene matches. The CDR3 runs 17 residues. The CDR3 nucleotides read TGTGCCAGCAGCTTAGCGGCTAGCGGGAGAAATTACGGCGAGCAGTACTTC. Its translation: CASSLAASGRNYGEQYF.

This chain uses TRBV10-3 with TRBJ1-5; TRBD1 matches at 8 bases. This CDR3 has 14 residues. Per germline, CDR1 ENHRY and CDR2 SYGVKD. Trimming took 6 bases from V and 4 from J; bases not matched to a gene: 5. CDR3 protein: CAISATGANQPQHF. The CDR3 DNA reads TGTGCCATCAGCGCGACAGGGGCTAATCAGCCCCAGCATTTT.

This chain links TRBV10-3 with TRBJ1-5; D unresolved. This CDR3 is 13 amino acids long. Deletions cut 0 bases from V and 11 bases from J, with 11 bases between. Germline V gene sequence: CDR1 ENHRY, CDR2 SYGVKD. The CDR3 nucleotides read TGTGCCATCAGTGAGTCGGGCCCCAGGTCCCAGCATTTT. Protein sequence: CAISESGPRSQHF.

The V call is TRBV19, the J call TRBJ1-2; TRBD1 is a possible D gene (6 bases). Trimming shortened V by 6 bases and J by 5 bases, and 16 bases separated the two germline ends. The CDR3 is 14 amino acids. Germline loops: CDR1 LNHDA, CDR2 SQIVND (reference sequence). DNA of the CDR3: TGTGCCAGTAGAACGGGACACTTGGGGTATGGCTACACCTTC. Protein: CASRTGHLGYGYTF. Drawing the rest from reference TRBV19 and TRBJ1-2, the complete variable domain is DGGITQSPKYLFRKEGQNVTLSCEQNLNHDAMYWYRQDPGQGLRLIYYSQIVNDFQKGDIAEGYSVSREKKESFPLTVTSAQKNPTAFYLCASRTGHLGYGYTFGSGTRLTVV.

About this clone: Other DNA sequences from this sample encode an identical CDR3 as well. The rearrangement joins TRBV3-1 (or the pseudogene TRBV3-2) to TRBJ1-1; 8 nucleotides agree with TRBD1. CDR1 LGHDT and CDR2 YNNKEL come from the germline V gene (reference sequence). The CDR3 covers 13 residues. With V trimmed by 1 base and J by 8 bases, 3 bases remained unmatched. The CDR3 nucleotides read TGTGCCAGCAGCCAAGTGACAGGGGCCGAAGCTTTCTTT. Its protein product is CASSQVTGAEAFF.

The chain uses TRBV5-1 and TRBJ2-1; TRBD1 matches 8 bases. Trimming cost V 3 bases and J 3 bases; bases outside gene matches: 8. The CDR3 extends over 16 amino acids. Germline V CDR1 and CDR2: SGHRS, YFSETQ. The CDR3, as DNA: TGCGCCAGCAGCTACCAGGGGGCCTTTTACTACAATGAGCAGTTCTTC. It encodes CASSYQGAFYYNEQFF. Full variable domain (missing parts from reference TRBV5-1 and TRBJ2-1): KAGVTQTPRYLIKTRGQQVTLSCSPISGHRSVSWYQQTPGQGLQFLFEYFSETQRNKGNFPGRFSGRQFSNSRSEMNVSTLELGDSALYLCASSYQGAFYYNEQFFGPGTRLTVL.

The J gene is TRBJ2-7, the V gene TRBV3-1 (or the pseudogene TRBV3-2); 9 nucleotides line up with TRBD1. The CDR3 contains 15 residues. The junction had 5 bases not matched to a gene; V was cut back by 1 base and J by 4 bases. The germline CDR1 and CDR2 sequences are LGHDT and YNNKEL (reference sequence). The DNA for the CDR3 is TGTGCCAGCAGCCAAGGCGGGGGACAGGGTTACGAGCAGTACTTC. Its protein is CASSQGGGQGYEQYF.

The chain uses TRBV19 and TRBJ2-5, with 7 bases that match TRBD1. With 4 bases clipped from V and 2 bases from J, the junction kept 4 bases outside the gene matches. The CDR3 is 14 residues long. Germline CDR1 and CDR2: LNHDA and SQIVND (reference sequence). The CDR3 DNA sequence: TGTGCCAGTAGTAAGGGGGCTTCGCAAGAGACCCAGTACTTC. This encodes CASSKGASQETQYF.

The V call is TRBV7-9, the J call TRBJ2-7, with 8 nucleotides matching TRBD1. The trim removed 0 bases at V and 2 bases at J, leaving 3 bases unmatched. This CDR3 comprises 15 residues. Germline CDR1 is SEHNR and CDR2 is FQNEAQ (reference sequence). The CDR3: CASSLAQGAPYEQYF. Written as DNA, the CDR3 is TGTGCCAGCAGCTTAGCGCAGGGGGCCCCCTACGAGCAGTACTTC.

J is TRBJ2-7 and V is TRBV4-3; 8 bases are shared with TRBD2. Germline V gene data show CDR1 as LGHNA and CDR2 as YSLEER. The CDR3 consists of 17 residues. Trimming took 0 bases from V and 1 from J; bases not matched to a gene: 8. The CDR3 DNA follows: TGCGCCAGCAGCCAAGATAGGGCCCGGGGGGGGTCCTACGAGCAGTACTTC. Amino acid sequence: CASSQDRARGGSYEQYF.

The CDR3 is CASSQAAGTSYEQYF. For the CDR3, the DNA is TGTGCCAGCAGCCAAGCGGCGGGGACGTCCTACGAGCAGTACTTC. This rearrangement joins TRBV4-2 to TRBJ2-7; tentative D call: TRBD2 (6 bases). The germline V gene has CDR1 LGHNA and CDR2 YNFKEQ. V was trimmed by 1 base and J by 1 base, leaving 11 bases between them. The CDR3 runs 15 residues.

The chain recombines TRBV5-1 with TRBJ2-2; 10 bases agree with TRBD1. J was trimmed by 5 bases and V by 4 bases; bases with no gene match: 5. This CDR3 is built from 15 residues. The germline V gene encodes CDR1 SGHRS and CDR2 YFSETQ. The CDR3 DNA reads TGCGCCAGCAGCAGGGACAGGGGAAGAACCGGGGAGCTGTTTTTT. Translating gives CASSRDRGRTGELFF.

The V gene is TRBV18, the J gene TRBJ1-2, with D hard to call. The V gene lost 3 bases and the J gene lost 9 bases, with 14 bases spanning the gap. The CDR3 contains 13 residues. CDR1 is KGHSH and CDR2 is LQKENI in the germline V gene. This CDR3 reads CASSPVLRSSYTF. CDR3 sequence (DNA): TGTGCCAGCTCACCGGTACTCCGTTCGAGCTACACCTTC.